This T cell receptor (beta chain) was identified during a study of T cells after yellow fever vaccination. TCRdb passed the 5' RACE reads through MiXCR, listing each CDR3 protein once. The sample includes 350,000 to 450,000 distinct CDR3 sequences, roughly 6.1% seen only once; the top ten take 15%. The germline V and J ends were trimmed by 3 bases and 0 bases, with 5 bases remaining between them. The CDR3 covers 14 residues. This clonotype was counted at least ten times. Specimen: PBMCs, collected 5 days after the yellow fever booster vaccination. The chain uses TRBV12-3 or TRBV12-4 and TRBJ1-4; D is unclear. This receptor was taken from a man between 25 and 39 years old who received the YFV17D yellow fever vaccine. DNA of the CDR3: TGTGCCAGCAGTTTGGGCGCAACTAATGAAAAACTGTTTTTT. Translated: CASSLGATNEKLFF.